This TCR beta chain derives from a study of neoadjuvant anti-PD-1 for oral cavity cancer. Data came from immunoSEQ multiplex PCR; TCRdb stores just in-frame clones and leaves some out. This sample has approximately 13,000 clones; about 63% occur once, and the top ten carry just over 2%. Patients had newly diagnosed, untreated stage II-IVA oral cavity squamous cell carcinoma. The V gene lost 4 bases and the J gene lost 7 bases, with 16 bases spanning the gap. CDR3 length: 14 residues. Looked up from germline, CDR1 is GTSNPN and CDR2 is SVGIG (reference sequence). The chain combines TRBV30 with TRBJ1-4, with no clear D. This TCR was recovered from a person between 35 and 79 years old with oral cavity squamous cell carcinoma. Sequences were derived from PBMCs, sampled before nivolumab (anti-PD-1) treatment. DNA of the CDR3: TGTGCCTGGACGGACCCCCTAAAGGGTGAAAAACTGTTTTTT. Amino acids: CAWTDPLKGEKLFF.